This TCR beta chain was documented in a study of shared clonotypes between healthy human individuals. The authors ran unsorted PBMC replicate PCRs on 300 ng DNA, approximately 30,000 T cell genomes. In the original workflow: Junction-only immunoSEQ sequences carried no quality scores, so filtering differed. Some clones are missing from TCRdb's copy, which holds only in-frame ones; the method was immunoSEQ multiplex PCR. That table gives V, J and clone size, and the DNA gave D and trimming. The sample contains roughly 490,000 clones, over 60% of which appear only once. Healthy adults negative for HIV, lacking recent acute infections or vaccinations, served as donors. The study drew all its donors from Caucasian adults living in Nashville, Tennessee. CDR3 length: 13 residues. Looked up from germline, CDR1 is MNHEY and CDR2 is SVGAGI. With 8 bases removed from V and 5 bases from J, the gap between germline ends came to 15 bases.

Sequenced material: PBMCs. This sequence was found in a woman aged 40 to 50 in good health. Some clones in this sample may be carry-over from other donors' samples. The V gene is TRBV6-5, the J gene TRBJ1-1, with D perhaps matching TRBD1 (5 bases). This CDR3 is CASSQGGWTEAFF. CDR3 DNA: TGTGCCAGCTCTCAGGGAGGTTGGACTGAAGCTTTCTTT.